This T cell receptor (beta chain) emerged from a study of shared clonotypes between healthy human individuals. Study-level results: The study generally estimated greater richness for naive than memory subsets. Sampling was confined to blood; repertoires within tissues likely differ. For naive CD4 cells, roughly 5% of clonotypes were shared across a handful of donors. In contrast to clonotypes shared by all four donors, non-shared clonotypes had lower generation probabilities.

Naive-designated CD8 cells lacked CD45RO, were positively enriched for CCR7, and omitted terminally differentiated effector memory CD45RA+ cells. Regarding this clone: Antigen: not known.

Here immunoSEQ multiplex PCR was the method, and the copy in TCRdb shows in-frame clones only, minus some. The sample holds about 590,000 clones; over 95% are singletons and the top ten take 0.09% to 0.13%. The sequence came from a woman in her 30s in good health. Sequenced sample: naive CD8+ T cells sorted from blood.

CDR3 nucleotide sequence: TGTGCCAGCAGCTTGGAGTTGGTTGGACCGTGGGAGCAGTTCTTC. Protein sequence: CASSLELVGPWEQFF. V and J are TRBV7-7 and TRBJ2-1; D gene ambiguous. Trimming shortened V by 3 bases and J by 10 bases, and 19 bases separated the two germline ends. This CDR3 contains 15 residues. CDR1 is SSHAT, CDR2 FNYEAQ, per germline (reference sequence).